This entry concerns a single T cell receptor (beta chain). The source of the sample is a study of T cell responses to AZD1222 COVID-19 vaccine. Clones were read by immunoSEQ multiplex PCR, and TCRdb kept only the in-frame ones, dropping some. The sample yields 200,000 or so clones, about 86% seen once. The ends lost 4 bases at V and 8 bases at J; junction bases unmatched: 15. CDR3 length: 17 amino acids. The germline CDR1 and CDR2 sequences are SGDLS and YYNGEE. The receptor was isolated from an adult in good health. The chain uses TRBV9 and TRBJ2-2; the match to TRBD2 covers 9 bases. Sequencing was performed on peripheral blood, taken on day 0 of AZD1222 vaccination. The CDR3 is CASSLAGLAGPRGELFF. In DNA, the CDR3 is TGTGCCAGCAGCCTGGCGGGTCTAGCGGGGCCTCGGGGGGAGCTGTTTTTT.